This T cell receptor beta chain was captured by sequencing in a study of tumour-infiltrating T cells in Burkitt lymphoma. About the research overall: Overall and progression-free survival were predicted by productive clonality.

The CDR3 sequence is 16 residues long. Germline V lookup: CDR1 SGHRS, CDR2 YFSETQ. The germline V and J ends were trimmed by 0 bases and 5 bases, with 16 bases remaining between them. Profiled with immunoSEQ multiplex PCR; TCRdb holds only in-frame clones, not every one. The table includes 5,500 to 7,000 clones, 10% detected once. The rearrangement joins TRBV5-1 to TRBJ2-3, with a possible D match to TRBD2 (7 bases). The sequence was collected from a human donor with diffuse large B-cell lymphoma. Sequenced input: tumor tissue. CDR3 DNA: TGCGCCAGCAGCTTGGGTGCGTCGGGGGGCCTAGATACGCAGTATTTT. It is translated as CASSLGASGGLDTQYF.